This paragraph reports one TCR beta chain. Its antigen remains undetermined. The sample holds no much larger clone one base away, and base qualities are not on file. The cohort consisted of hundreds of healthy bone marrow donors. Cohort members were all nominally healthy when sampled, although unrecorded immune exposures were likely present. The donor was CMV seronegative and belonged to the group of 320 or so seronegative cohort members. Each donor provided a peripheral blood sample, and peripheral blood mononuclear cells were used for TCR beta sequencing. Genomic DNA extraction from the blood cell samples was performed with the Qiagen DNeasy Blood Extraction Kit. The record originates from a study of cytomegalovirus exposure and HLA in healthy donors (TCRdb year 2017). Background on the whole study: An earlier analysis of 587 of the donors reported 250 to 300 Gb of sequence data and 117 million unique TCR beta sequences from approximately 180 million T cells. Approximately 300 gigabases of sequencing data and approximately 85 million unique TCR sequences were included in an early release covering 500 to 750 HLA-typed donors. Of the roughly 400 genotyped donors, approximately 83% fell in the genetic ancestry cluster associated with self-reported Caucasian donors. The aim of the study was to test whether cataloging public T cell receptors could identify signatures of past pathogen exposure. The study used immunosequencing to profile the T cell repertoires of several hundred subjects and linked those repertoires to cytomegalovirus serostatus. In addition to the first cohort of around 670 subjects, a separate validation cohort of about 120 different subjects was used. The study combined high-throughput TCR immunosequencing, statistical association of individual TCRs with disease status, and machine learning to predict cytomegalovirus infection status. In a later analysis, previously published TCR beta repertoires from roughly 710 donors were re-analyzed and high-resolution HLA genotyping was added so that TCR occurrence patterns could be studied. In the later analysis, no new phenotypic data were used to find candidate immune exposures; instead, reliance was placed on TCR beta sequences and their occurrence across donors. An earlier analysis of several hundred of the donors applied high-throughput TCR beta sequencing to assess whether each TCR beta V gene segment acted as functional or pseudogenic. Donor age, sex, ethnicity and CMV serostatus were collected together with the repertoire data. A later genetic analysis took genome-wide SNP genotypes for about 55% of the roughly 670 donors and used that subset as a discovery cohort. All discovery cohort repertoires had been generated using a single sequencing platform. Both class I and class II loci were covered by HLA typing, at four-digit resolution. Typing coverage differed by locus: A, B, C, DRB1 and DQB1 were typed in roughly 620-630 donors, DQA1 in about 500, DPA1 in 606, and DPB1 in 450 to 490. Because of strong linkage in the cohort, roughly five DR-DQ haplotypes were treated as single units for association and clustering. Across some 400 genotyped donors of the cohort, an average of 235,054 unique TCR beta nucleotide sequences per donor were sequenced, and 15% to 20% of those sequences were non-productive.

The germline V gene encodes CDR1 MNHEY and CDR2 SVGAGI. The CDR3 holds 13 amino acids from the cysteine to the phenylalanine. Of the read, only the CDR3 DNA is kept; its 39 bases are in frame from base 1. Trimming accounts for 6 bases at V and 3 bases at J, while the number of junction bases matched to no gene is 4. Findings and caveats that apply to the study as a whole: The 87-base-pair reads could not distinguish some IMGT-functional V segments, including TRBV6-2 and TRBV6-3, so those segments were excluded. Immune exposure information for the cohort was limited to CMV serostatus. In an earlier analysis of around 600 of the donors, most TCR beta V segments appeared in productive rearrangements about 87% or about 30% of the time, broadly matching IMGT annotations. In vitro tests confirmed that a few of the cytomegalovirus-associated TCR beta chains recognize cytomegalovirus antigens. According to a later analysis, most CMV-associated TCR beta chains appeared to be HLA-restricted, and the HLA associations seemed to be driven largely by CMV exposure. Linkage disequilibrium might explain the correlated functional status among segregating V segments, but an unknown experimental factor could not be ruled out. It was suggested by the authors that the approach could potentially be generalized to other disease states and immunological phenotypes. In this cohort, only TCR beta chains were sequenced, and detectable features were limited by the absence of alpha or paired-chain data. A further reported finding was that TCR beta sequences accurately predicted the HLA-A and HLA-B alleles for most subjects in the first cohort. The presence/absence analyses assumed that sequencing depth was roughly uniform across donors, and that assumption may not be true. A later genetic analysis reported fewer N-insertions in productive TCRs among donors in an Asian-associated ancestry cluster than the roughly 700-donor mean. A later analysis associated 15,000 to 20,000 TCR beta sequences with specific HLA alleles at a false discovery rate of 0.05. Strong co-occurrence of HLA alleles, especially DR and DQ, made assigning TCR associations to individual alleles difficult. The earlier analysis of 587 of the donors excluded roughly 17 rarely observed V segments, including chromosome 9 orphons, because counts were too low. Several of the top co-occurrence clusters appeared to be linked to parvovirus B19, influenza, CMV and Epstein-Barr virus, according to a later analysis. A group of highly shared sequence variants was considered likely to be a technical artifact of the sequencing pipeline. A later analysis found that HLA-associated TCR beta chains were more clonally expanded and had lower generation probabilities than equally common non-associated chains. A later genetic analysis associated a missense DCLRE1C variant with V-gene and J-gene trimming of TCR beta chains, and an independent cohort replicated the association. Most TCR sequences were observed very rarely across donors, whereas some public TCRs were present in many individuals. In both the original and validation cohorts, the classifier was reported to diagnose cytomegalovirus status with high specificity and sensitivity. A total of fewer than 200 TCR beta chains were listed by the study as associated with cytomegalovirus. In a later analysis, the rate of TCR association differed among HLA loci, with DRB1 alleles having the most associated TCRs and HLA-C alleles having the fewest. Because HLA typing was missing for some donors at each locus, association tests included only the typed subset.

Receptors were amplified or captured by the immunoSEQ multiplex PCR assay. For the multiplex PCR, a mixture combining 60 forward primers for TCR Vbeta segments and 13 reverse primers for TCR Jbeta segments was used. Amplification of the CDR3 region of rearranged TCR beta genes was performed with a multiplex PCR assay on genomic DNA. On the Illumina HiSeq System, the amplified TCR beta libraries were sequenced as 87-base-pair reads. As for how the authors treated the data: In a later analysis, approximately 74 million unique TCR beta chains were counted across the 650 to 750 repertoires, and some 10 million of these chains were shared by at least two donors. A nearest-neighbor algorithm error-corrected the raw reads and collapsed the reads into unique sequences, merging closely related sequences to remove PCR and sequencing errors. To assign V, D and J gene segments, CDR3 sequences were aligned to IMGT reference sequences. For a sequence to be retained, at least a six-nucleotide match to both a V gene segment and a J gene segment was required. A rearrangement was called productive if the CDR3 had no stop codons and remained in frame with V and J, and every other rearrangement was called non-productive. Following IMGT convention, CDR3 was defined as the stretch from the second conserved V-encoded cysteine up to the conserved J-encoded phenylalanine. Sequences without an unambiguous match to a single V gene segment were excluded from the earlier analysis of about 640 of the donors. An earlier analysis of 587 of the donors called V segments functional above 56.7% productive rearrangements and segregating when the between-donor standard deviation exceeded 5%. A statistical classification framework was built to diagnose cytomegalovirus status from the catalog of TCR beta chain sequences. A later analysis assigned V and J genes by comparing TCR nucleotide sequences with IMGT/GENE-DB human TR gene sequences. In a later analysis, CDR3 sequences and most-parsimonious VDJ recombination scenarios were assigned using the TCRdist pipeline. In a later analysis, each TCR beta chain was defined by its CDR3 amino acid sequence together with its V-gene family, and reads lacking a unique V-gene family were excluded. To address suspected cross-contamination and a sequencing artifact, a later analysis removed some 620 highly shared, low-generation-probability nucleotide sequences. In a later analysis, a clonal expansion index was calculated for each public chain from normalized within-repertoire ranks of inferred template counts. In a later analysis, generation probabilities were computed using a VDJ recombination model fitted to out-of-frame rearrangements, and the results were checked against IGoR. A later analysis scored TCR-TCR, TCR-HLA and TCR-CMV co-occurrence with hypergeometric tests, applying a repertoire-size bias correction to TCR pairs. To estimate false discovery rates, a later analysis permuted the HLA or CMV assignments 20 times. In a later analysis, co-occurring TCRs were grouped using DBSCAN, with TCRdist sequence similarity added in when clustering inside HLA-allele-positive subsets. Repertoires with fewer than 30,000 or more than 120,000 public chains were left out of co-occurrence clustering, as were about five repertoires with anomalous nucleotide sharing. Imported from immuneACCESS, the table was reduced by TCRdb to in-frame sequences with V and J called. These copies leave out some clones; in studies compared against another copy, an unresolved V gene accounts for under half, and the cause of the remainder is not known. The D gene and trimming were derived from the DNA, and the V and J assignments and clone size from that table. In all, the sample holds some 130,000 clones, and approximately 71% of those were seen once. Approximately 2% of the sample is taken by the ten largest.

This TCR came from a man aged 25-45 years in good health and CMV-seronegative. Here the chain combines TRBV6-5 and TRBJ1-1; 7 nucleotides in the junction match TRBD1. Sample: PBMCs. CDR3 protein: CASRYQGDTEAFF. The DNA reads TGTGCCAGCAGATATCAGGGGGACACTGAAGCTTTCTTT.